This T cell receptor (beta chain) stems from a study of blood T cell repertoires in COVID-19. The CDR3 consists of 16 residues. V trimming: 0 bases; J trimming: 6 bases; junction bases outside the gene matches: 7. Looked up from germline, CDR1 is SGHRS and CDR2 is YFSETQ. Exposed volunteers were people who met a COVID-19 case within 2 weeks before study entry. Profiled with immunoSEQ multiplex PCR; TCRdb holds only in-frame clones, not every one. This repertoire shows around 330,000 clones, approximately 81% found once; its top ten account for 1.5% to 2%. The chain carries TRBV5-1 and TRBJ2-7; 12 bases line up with TRBD2. The clonotype was recovered from a woman aged 25 to 39 who had been exposed to COVID-19. Sequenced sample: PBMCs or T cells enriched from blood (not recorded which). Written as DNA, the CDR3 is TGCGCCAGCAGCTTGGCGGTGCTAGCGGGAGGGCTCGAGCAGTACTTC. This codes for CASSLAVLAGGLEQYF.